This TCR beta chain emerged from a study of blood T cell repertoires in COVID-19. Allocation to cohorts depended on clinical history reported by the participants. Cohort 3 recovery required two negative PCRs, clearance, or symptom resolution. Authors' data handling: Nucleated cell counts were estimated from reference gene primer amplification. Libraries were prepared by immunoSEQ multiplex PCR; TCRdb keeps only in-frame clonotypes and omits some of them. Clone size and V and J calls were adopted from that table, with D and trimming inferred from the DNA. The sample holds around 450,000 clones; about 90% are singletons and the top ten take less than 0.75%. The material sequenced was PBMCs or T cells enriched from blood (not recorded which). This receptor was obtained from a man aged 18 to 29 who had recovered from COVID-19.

The CDR3 sequence is CASSLSGGYDGELFF. The CDR3 coding sequence is TGCGCCAGCAGCCTTAGCGGGGGTTATGACGGGGAGCTGTTTTTT. The chain links TRBV5-1 to TRBJ2-2; 9 bases are shared with TRBD2. CDR1 and CDR2 from the germline V gene are SGHRS and YFSETQ. The CDR3 is 15 amino acids. Germline trimming cut 4 bases from V and 7 bases from J; bases unmatched to any gene: 8. Combining the CDR3 with reference TRBV5-1 and TRBJ2-2 gives the whole variable domain KAGVTQTPRYLIKTRGQQVTLSCSPISGHRSVSWYQQTPGQGLQFLFEYFSETQRNKGNFPGRFSGRQFSNSRSEMNVSTLELGDSALYLCASSLSGGYDGELFFGEGSRLTVL.